This T cell receptor beta chain stems from a study of cytomegalovirus exposure and HLA in healthy donors. Study results and limitations: Cytomegalovirus-associated status was assigned to more than 150 TCR beta chains.

PCR primers comprised 60 Vbeta and 13 Jbeta primers. Clones were sequenced by immunoSEQ multiplex PCR, and TCRdb holds only the in-frame ones, with some missing. The table shows over 150,000 clones, with about 76% occurring only once. For this clone: Its target is unknown.

V was shortened by 7 bases and J by 2 bases, with 12 bases between the two germline ends. From germline, CDR1 is SQVTM and CDR2 ANQGSEA. The CDR3 runs 12 residues. The chain links TRBV29-1 to TRBJ2-7, with D possibly being TRBD1 (6 bases). The TCR originated in a woman in her late teens or twenties in good health and CMV-seropositive. Sample: PBMCs. CDR3: CSAGQKAYEQYF. DNA for the CDR3: TGCAGCGCGGGACAAAAAGCCTACGAGCAGTACTTC.